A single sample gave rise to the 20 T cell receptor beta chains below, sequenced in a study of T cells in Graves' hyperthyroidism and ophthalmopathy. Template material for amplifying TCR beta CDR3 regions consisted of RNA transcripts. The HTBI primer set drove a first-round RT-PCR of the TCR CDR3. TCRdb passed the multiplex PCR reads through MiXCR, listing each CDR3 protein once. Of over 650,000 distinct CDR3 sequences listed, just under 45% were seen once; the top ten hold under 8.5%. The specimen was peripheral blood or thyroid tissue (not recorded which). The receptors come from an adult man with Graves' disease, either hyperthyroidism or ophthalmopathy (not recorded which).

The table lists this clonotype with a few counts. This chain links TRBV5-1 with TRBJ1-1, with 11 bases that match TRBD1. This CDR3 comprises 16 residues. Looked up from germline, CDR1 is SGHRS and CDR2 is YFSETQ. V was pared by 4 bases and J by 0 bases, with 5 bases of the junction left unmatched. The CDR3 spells CASSVGTGGMNTEAFF. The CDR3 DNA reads TGCGCCAGCAGCGTCGGGACAGGGGGGATGAACACTGAAGCTTTCTTT.

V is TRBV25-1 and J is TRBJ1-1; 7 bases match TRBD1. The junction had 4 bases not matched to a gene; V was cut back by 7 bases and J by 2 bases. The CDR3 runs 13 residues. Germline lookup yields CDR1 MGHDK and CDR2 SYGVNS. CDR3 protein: CASNHRGNTEAFF. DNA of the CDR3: TGTGCCAGCAACCACAGGGGTAACACTGAAGCTTTCTTT.

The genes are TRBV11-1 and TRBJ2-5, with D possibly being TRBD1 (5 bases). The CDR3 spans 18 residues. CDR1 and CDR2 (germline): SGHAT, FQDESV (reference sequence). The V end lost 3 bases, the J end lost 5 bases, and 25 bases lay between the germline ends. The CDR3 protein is CASSLKMGFIREVETQYF. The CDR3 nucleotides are TGTGCCAGCAGCTTGAAAATGGGGTTTATCAGGGAAGTTGAGACCCAGTACTTC.

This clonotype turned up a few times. Here the CDR3 reads CASSSSVRHSPLHF. The CDR3 DNA reads as TGTGCCAGCAGCTCTTCTGTTCGGCATTCACCCCTCCACTTT. This chain joins TRBV12-3 or TRBV12-4 and TRBJ1-6, with D uncertain. The germline V and J ends were trimmed by 6 bases and 8 bases, with 14 bases remaining between them. This CDR3 has 14 amino acids.

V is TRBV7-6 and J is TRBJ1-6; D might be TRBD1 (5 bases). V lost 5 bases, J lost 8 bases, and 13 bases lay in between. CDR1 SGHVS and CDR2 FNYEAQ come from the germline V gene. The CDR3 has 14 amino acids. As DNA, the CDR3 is TGTGCCAGCAGCCTAGGGACCGGACATTCACCCCTCCACTTT. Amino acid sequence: CASSLGTGHSPLHF.

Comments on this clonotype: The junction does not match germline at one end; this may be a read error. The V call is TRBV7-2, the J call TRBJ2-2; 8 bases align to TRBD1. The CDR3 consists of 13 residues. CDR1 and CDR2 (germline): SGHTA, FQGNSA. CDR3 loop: CASSFGQGGELFF. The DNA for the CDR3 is TGCGCCAGCAGCTTCGGACAGGGAGGGGAGCTGTTTTTT.

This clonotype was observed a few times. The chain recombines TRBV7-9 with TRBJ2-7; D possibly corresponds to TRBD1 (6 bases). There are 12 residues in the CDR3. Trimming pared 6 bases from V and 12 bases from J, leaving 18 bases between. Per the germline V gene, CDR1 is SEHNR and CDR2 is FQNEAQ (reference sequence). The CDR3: CASSFSGASTYF. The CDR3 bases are TGTGCCAGCAGTTTTTCAGGGGCCTCAACGTACTTC.

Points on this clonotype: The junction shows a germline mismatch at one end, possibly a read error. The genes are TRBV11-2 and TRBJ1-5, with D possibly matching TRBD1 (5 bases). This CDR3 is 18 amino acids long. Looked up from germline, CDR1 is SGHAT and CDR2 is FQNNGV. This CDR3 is CASSLEGQSPGGNQPQHF. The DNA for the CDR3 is TGTGCCAGCAGTTTAGAAGGACAATCGCCTGGAGGCAATCAGCCCCAGCATTTT. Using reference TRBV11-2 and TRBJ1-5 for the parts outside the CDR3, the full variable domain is EAGVAQSPRYKIIEKRQSVAFWCNPISGHATLYWYQQILGQGPKLLIQFQNNGVVDDSQLPKDRFSAERLKGVDSTLKIQPAKLEDSAVYLCASSLEGQSPGGNQPQHFGDGTRLSIL.

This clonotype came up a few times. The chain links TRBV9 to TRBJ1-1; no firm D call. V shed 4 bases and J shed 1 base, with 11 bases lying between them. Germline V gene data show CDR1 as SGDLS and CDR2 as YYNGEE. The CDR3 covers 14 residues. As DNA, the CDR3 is TGTGCCAGCAGCTTAGAATCACAGAACACTGAAGCTTTCTTT. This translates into CASSLESQNTEAFF.

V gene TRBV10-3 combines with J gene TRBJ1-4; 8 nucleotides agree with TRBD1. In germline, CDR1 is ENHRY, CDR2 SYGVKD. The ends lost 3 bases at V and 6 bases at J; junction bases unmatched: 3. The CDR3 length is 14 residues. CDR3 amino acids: CAISDPGQDEKLFF. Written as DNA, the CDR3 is TGTGCCATCAGTGATCCGGGACAGGATGAAAAACTGTTTTTT.

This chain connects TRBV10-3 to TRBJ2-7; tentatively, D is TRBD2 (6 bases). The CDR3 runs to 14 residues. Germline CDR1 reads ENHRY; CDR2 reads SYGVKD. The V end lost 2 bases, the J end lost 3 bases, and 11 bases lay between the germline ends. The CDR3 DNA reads TGTGCCATCAGTGAGGGCGGGACGAACTACGAGCAGTACTTC. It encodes CAISEGGTNYEQYF.

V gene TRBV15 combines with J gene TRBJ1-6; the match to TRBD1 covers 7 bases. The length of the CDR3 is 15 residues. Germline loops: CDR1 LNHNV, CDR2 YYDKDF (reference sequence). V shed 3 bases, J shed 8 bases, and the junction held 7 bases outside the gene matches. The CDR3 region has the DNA TGTGCCACCAGCAGGGACAGGACTATGGATTCACCCCTCCACTTT. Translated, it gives CATSRDRTMDSPLHF.

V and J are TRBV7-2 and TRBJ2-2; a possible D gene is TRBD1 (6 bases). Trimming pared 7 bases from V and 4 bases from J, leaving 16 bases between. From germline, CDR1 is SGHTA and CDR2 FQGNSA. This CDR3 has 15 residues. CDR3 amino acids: CASIPSPGVTGELFF. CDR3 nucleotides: TGTGCCAGCATCCCATCTCCAGGGGTCACCGGGGAGCTGTTTTTT.

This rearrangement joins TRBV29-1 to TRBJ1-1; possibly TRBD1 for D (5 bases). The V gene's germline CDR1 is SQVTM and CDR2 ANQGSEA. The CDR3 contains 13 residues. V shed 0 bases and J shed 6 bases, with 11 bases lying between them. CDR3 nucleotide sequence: TGCAGCGTTGAAGATGTGGACACCTCTGAAGCTTTCTTT. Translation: CSVEDVDTSEAFF. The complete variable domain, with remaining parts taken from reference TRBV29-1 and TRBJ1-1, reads SAVISQKPSRDICQRGTSLTIQCQVDSQVTMMFWYRQQPGQSLTLIATANQGSEATYESGFVIDKFPISRPNLTFSTLTVSNMSPEDSSIYLCSVEDVDTSEAFFGQGTRLTVV.

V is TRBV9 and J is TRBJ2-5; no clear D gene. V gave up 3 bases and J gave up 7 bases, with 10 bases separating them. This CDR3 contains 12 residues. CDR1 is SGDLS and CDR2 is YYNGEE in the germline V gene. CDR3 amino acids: CASSAGEGTQYF. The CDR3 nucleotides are TGTGCCAGCAGCGCCGGTGAAGGGACCCAGTACTTC.

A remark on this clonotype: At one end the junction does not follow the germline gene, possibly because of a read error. CDR3 DNA: TGTGACAGCAGCCAAGATCCAGGGAACACAGAAGCTTTCTTC. This translates into CDSSQDPGNTEAFF. The rearrangement uses TRBV4-1 and TRBJ1-1; tentative D call: TRBD1 (5 bases). The CDR3 contains 14 residues. Germline assignment: CDR1 MGHRA and CDR2 YSYEKL.

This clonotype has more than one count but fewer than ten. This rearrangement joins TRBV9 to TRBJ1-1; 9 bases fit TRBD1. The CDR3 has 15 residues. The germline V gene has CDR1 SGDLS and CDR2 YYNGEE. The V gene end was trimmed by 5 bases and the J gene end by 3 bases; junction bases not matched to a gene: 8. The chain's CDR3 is CASRRGTGPDTEAFF. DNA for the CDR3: TGTGCCAGCAGAAGAGGGACAGGGCCGGACACTGAAGCTTTCTTT. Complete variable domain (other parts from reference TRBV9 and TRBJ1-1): DSGVTQTPKHLITATGQRVTLRCSPRSGDLSVYWYQQSLDQGLQFLIQYYNGEERAKGNILERFSAQQFPDLHSELNLSSLELGDSALYFCASRRGTGPDTEAFFGQGTRLTVV.

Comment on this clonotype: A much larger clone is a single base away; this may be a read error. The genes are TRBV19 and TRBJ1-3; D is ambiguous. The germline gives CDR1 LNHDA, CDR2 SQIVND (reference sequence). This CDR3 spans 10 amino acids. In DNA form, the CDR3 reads TGTGCCAGCCGGGGAGACACCGTATATTTT. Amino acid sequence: CASRGDTVYF.

CDR3 amino acids: CASSSGGLRREQFF. CDR3 sequence (DNA): TGTGCCAGCAGCTCCGGGGGGTTGAGGCGGGAGCAGTTCTTC. V usage is TRBV11-2 and J usage is TRBJ2-1, with 7 bases lining up with TRBD2. Germline values: CDR1 SGHAT, CDR2 FQNNGV. The trim removed 4 bases at V and 10 bases at J, leaving 10 bases unmatched. The CDR3 length is 14 residues.

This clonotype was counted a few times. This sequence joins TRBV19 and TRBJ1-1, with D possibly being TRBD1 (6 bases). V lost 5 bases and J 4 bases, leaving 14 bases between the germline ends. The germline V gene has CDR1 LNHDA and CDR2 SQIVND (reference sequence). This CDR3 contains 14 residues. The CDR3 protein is CASSAGGAVTEAFF. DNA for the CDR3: TGTGCCAGTAGTGCGGGGGGCGCGGTCACTGAAGCTTTCTTT.